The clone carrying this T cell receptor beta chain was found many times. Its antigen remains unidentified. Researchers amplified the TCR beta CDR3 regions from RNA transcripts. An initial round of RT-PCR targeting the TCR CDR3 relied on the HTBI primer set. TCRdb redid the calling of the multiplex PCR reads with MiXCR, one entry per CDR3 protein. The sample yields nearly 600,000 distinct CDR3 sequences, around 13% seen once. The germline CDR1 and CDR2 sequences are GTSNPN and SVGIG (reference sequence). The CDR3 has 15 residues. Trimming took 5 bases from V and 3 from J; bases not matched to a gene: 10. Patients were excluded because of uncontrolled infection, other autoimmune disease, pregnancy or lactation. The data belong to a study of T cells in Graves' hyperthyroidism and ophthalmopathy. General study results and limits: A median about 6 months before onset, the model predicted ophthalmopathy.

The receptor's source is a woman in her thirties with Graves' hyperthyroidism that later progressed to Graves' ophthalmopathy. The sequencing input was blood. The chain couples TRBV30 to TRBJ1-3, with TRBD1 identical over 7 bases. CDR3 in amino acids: CAWDIGQVNGNTIYF. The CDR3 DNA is TGTGCCTGGGACATCGGACAGGTGAATGGAAACACCATATATTTT.